The clone carrying this T cell receptor beta chain was seen ten or more times. The junction shows a germline mismatch at one end, possibly a read error. The data belong to a study of T cells in Graves' hyperthyroidism and ophthalmopathy. RNA transcripts served as the template for amplifying TCR beta CDR3 regions. RT-PCR in the first round (using the HTBI primer set) targeted the TCR CDR3. TCRdb reprocessed the multiplex PCR reads with MiXCR, giving one entry per CDR3 protein. The repertoire holds roughly 550,000 distinct CDR3 sequences, with 15% to 20% as singletons. The sequenced sample consisted of blood. This receptor was taken from a woman in her twenties or thirties with Graves' ophthalmopathy.

The CDR3 loop is CATSSPGQGNSGNTIYF. The CDR3 DNA reads as TGTGCCACCAGCAGCCCCGGACAGGGAAACTCTGGAAACACTATATATTTT. V and J are TRBV15 and TRBJ1-3; 8 bases map to TRBD1. The CDR3 is 17 amino acids. CDR1 is LNHNV and CDR2 is YYDKDF in the germline V gene (reference sequence).